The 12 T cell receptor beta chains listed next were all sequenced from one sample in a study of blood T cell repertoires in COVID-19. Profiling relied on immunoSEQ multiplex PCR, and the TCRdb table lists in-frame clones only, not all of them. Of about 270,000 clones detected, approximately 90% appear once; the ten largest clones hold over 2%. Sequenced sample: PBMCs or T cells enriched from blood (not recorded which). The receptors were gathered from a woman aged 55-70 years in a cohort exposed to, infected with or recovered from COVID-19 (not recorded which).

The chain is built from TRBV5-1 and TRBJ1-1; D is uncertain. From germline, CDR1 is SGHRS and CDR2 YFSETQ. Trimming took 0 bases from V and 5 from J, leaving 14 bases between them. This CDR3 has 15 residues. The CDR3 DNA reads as TGCGCCAGCAGCTTGGGGGCCACCCCGACGACTGAAGCTTTCTTT. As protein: CASSLGATPTTEAFF.

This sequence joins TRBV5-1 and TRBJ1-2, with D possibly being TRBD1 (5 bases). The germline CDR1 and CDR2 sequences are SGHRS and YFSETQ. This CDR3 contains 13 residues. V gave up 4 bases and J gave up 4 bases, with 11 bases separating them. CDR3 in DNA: TGCGCCAGCAGCATCGACAGCCTCTATGGCTACACCTTC. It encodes CASSIDSLYGYTF.

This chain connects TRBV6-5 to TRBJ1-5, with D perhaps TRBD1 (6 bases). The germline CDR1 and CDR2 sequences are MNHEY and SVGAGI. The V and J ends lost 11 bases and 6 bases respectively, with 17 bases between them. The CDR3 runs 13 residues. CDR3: CASLLQGSQPQHF. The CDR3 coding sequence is TGTGCCTCGTTGTTACAGGGATCTCAGCCCCAGCATTTT.

The CDR3 protein is CASSPRGGLAGSSYNEQFF. Written as DNA, the CDR3 is TGTGCCAGCAGCCCCCGAGGGGGGCTAGCGGGAAGCTCCTACAATGAGCAGTTCTTC. The V call is TRBV9, the J call TRBJ2-1, with TRBD2 identical over 9 bases. This CDR3 region has 19 residues. Germline V gene lookup returns CDR1 SGDLS and CDR2 YYNGEE. Trimming cost V 4 bases and J 0 bases; bases outside gene matches: 14.

This chain's CDR3 is CASRDDRGAYEQYF. The CDR3 DNA sequence: TGTGCCAGCAGAGATGACAGGGGGGCCTACGAGCAGTACTTC. The V gene is TRBV7-9, the J gene TRBJ2-7; TRBD1 matches 9 bases. Germline V gives CDR1 SEHNR, CDR2 FQNEAQ (reference sequence). This CDR3 region has 14 residues. The junction had 5 bases not matched to a gene; V was cut back by 6 bases and J by 2 bases.

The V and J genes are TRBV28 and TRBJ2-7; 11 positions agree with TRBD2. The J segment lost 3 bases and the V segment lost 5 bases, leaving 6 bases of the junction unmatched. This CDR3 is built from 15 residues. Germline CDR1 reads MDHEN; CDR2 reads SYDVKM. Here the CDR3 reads CASSILAGAGYEQYF. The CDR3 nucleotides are TGTGCCAGCAGTATACTAGCGGGAGCGGGCTACGAGCAGTACTTC.

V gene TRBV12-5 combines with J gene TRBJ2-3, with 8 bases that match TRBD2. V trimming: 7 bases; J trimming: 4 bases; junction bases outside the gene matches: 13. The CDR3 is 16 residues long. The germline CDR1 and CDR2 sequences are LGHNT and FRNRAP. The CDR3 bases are TGTGCTAGTGCCGTGGCTGGGGGACTAGTTTCAGATACGCAGTATTTT. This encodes CASAVAGGLVSDTQYF.

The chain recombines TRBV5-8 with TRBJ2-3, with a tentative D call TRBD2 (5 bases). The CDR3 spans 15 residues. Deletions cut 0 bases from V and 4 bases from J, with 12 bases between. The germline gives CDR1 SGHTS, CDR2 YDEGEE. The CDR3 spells CASSLVEAGADTQYF. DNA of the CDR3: TGTGCCAGCAGCTTGGTGGAGGCCGGGGCAGATACGCAGTATTTT.

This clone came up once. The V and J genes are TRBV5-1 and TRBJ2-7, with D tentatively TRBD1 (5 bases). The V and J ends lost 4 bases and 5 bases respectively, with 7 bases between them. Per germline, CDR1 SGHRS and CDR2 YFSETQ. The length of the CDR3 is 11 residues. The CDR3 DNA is TGCGCCAGCAGCCGGACAAACGAGCAGTACTTC. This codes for CASSRTNEQYF.

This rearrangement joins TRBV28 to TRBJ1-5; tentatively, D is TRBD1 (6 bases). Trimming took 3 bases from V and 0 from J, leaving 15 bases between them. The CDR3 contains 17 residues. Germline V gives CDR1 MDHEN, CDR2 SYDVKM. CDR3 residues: CASSFSTGLYSNQPQHF. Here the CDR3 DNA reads TGTGCCAGCAGTTTTTCTACAGGGCTCTATAGCAATCAGCCCCAGCATTTT.

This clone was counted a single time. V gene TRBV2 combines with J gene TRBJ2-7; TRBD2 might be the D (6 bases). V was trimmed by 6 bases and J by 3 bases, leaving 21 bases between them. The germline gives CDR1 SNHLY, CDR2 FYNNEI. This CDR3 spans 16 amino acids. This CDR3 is CASRELSGGEDYEQYF. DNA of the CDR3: TGTGCCAGCAGGGAACTCTCCGGCGGGGAGGACTACGAGCAGTACTTC.

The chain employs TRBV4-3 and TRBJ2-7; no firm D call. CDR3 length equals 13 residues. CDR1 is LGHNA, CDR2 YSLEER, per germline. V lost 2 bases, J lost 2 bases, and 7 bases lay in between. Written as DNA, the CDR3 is TGCGCCAGCAGCCAAAATCCCGCCTACGAGCAGTACTTC. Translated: CASSQNPAYEQYF.